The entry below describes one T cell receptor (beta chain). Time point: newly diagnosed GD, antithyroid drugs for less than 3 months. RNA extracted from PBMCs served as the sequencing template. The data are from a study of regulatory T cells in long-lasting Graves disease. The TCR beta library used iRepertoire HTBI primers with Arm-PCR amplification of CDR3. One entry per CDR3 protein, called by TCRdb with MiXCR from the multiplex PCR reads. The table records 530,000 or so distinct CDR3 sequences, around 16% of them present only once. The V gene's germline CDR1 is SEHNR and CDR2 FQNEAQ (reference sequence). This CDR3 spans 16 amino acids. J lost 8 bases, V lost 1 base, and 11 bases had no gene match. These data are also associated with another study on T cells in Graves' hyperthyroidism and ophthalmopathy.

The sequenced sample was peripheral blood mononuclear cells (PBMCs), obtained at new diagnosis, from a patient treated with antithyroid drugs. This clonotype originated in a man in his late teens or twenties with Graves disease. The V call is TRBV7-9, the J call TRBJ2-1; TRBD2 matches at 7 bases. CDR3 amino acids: CASSLGLAKRVDEQFF. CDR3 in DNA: TGTGCCAGCAGCTTAGGACTAGCCAAGAGAGTCGATGAGCAGTTCTTC. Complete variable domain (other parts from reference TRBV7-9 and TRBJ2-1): DTGVSQNPRHKITKRGQNVTFRCDPISEHNRLYWYRQTLGQGPEFLTYFQNEAQLEKSRLLSDRFSAERPKGSFSTLEIQRTEQGDSAMYLCASSLGLAKRVDEQFFGPGTRLTVL.